A single sample is the source of the 21 T cell receptor beta chains below, sequenced in a study of T cell responses to AZD1222 COVID-19 vaccine (dated by TCRdb to 2020 to 2023). Library generation was performed with the immunoSEQ multiplex PCR assay. TCRdb re-hosts the immuneACCESS table, in-frame sequences only. Its copies lack some clones; in the studies checked, an unresolved V gene accounts for under half of them, and the cause for the rest is not known. Present in this sample are roughly 140,000 clones, about 90% of which were seen just once. Roughly 4.7% of the sample goes to the ten largest clones. The time point label here, explained by the study, means: baseline before first vaccination. Sequencing was performed on peripheral blood, taken on day 0 of AZD1222 vaccination. These receptors were collected from an adult in good health.

The chain couples TRBV6-5 to TRBJ2-7; D tentatively fits TRBD1 or TRBD2 (5 bases each). Germline V gives CDR1 MNHEY, CDR2 SVGAGI. The V gene lost 6 bases and the J gene lost 2 bases, with 17 bases spanning the gap. This CDR3 is 15 amino acids long. Written as DNA, the CDR3 is TGTGCCAGCAGAGACGACAGAGAGGGGACCTACGAGCAGTACTTC. It yields the protein CASRDDREGTYEQYF.

V and J are TRBV27 and TRBJ1-3; 9 nucleotides line up with TRBD1. Germline values: CDR1 MNHEY, CDR2 SMNVEV (reference sequence). V was pared by 5 bases and J by 4 bases, with 6 bases of the junction left unmatched. This CDR3 contains 15 residues. CDR3 protein: CASSQTGGAGNTIYF. The CDR3 coding sequence is TGTGCCAGCAGTCAAACAGGGGGCGCGGGAAACACCATATATTTT.

The J gene is TRBJ2-3, the V gene TRBV7-3; TRBD2 might be the D (6 bases). Germline assignment: CDR1 SGHTA and CDR2 FQGTGA. V was cut by 2 bases and J by 2 bases, with 8 bases left in between. The length of the CDR3 is 14 residues. The CDR3 DNA is TGTGCCAGCAGCTTAGGGGGGATCACAGATACGCAGTATTTT. This translates into CASSLGGITDTQYF.

This chain joins TRBV6-1 and TRBJ1-3, with D possibly matching TRBD1 (6 bases). The germline V gene has CDR1 MNHNS and CDR2 SASEGT. V lost 4 bases and J lost 0, with 13 bases in between. The CDR3 length is 16 residues. In DNA form, the CDR3 reads TGTGCCAGCAGTGGGACAGATACGAGCTCTGGAAACACCATATATTTT. Encoded protein: CASSGTDTSSGNTIYF.

The J gene is TRBJ2-3, the V gene TRBV27; 8 bases line up with TRBD1. The germline V gene encodes CDR1 MNHEY and CDR2 SMNVEV (reference sequence). The V segment lost 5 bases and the J segment 5 bases; nucleotides outside the gene matches: 6. The CDR3 covers 14 residues. In nucleotides, the CDR3 is TGTGCCAGCAGTCCGCAGGGGGCGTTAGATACGCAGTATTTT. The encoded protein is CASSPQGALDTQYF.

This chain joins TRBV28 and TRBJ2-7, with 12 positions matching TRBD1. Looked up from germline, CDR1 is MDHEN and CDR2 is SYDVKM. The CDR3 runs 16 residues. V shed 4 bases and J 1 base; nucleotides not matched to a gene: 5. CDR3 sequence: CASSSPGQGASYEQYF. The CDR3 coding sequence is TGTGCCAGCAGTTCTCCGGGACAGGGGGCTTCCTACGAGCAGTACTTC.

The gene calls are TRBV18 and TRBJ1-2, with TRBD1 matching over 7 bases. Germline V gene lookup returns CDR1 KGHSH and CDR2 LQKENI. With V trimmed by 2 bases and J by 5 bases, 11 bases remained unmatched. The CDR3 is made up of 16 amino acids. The CDR3 region has the DNA TGTGCCAGCTCACCAATGGGACAGACCGGGGGGTATGGCTACACCTTC. The encoded protein is CASSPMGQTGGYGYTF.

The chain employs TRBV13 and TRBJ2-2, with TRBD2 identical over 8 bases. There are 15 residues in the CDR3. In germline, CDR1 is PRHDT, CDR2 FYEKMQ (reference sequence). V lost 5 bases, J lost 6 bases, and 8 bases stayed unmatched. The CDR3 reads CASSQPGLGAGELFF. CDR3 sequence (DNA): TGTGCCAGCAGCCAACCGGGACTAGGAGCCGGGGAGCTGTTTTTT.

The chain employs TRBV7-9 and TRBJ1-2; 7 bases align to TRBD1. V lost 3 bases and J lost 4; bases outside the gene matches: 11. The V gene's germline CDR1 is SEHNR and CDR2 FQNEAQ (reference sequence). The CDR3 is made up of 16 amino acids. The CDR3: CASSLGGQNLFYGYTF. CDR3 in DNA: TGTGCCAGCAGCTTGGGGGGACAGAACCTCTTCTATGGCTACACCTTC.

Concerning this clone itself: A junction end diverges from the germline sequence, so it may reflect a read error. The chain has TRBV2 and TRBJ1-3; 7 nucleotides align to TRBD1. The CDR3 loop spans 14 amino acids. CDR1 is SNHLY and CDR2 is FYNNEI in the germline V gene. The CDR3 loop is CASREGGPGNTIYF. For the CDR3, the DNA is TGTGCCAGCAGGGAAGGGGGCCCTGGAAACACCATATATTTT.

This chain links TRBV5-1 with TRBJ2-2, with a possible D match to TRBD1 (5 bases). Per the germline V gene, CDR1 is SGHRS and CDR2 is YFSETQ. This CDR3 is built from 15 residues. With 1 base removed from V and 7 bases from J, the gap between germline ends came to 14 bases. The CDR3 nucleotides read TGCGCCAGCAGCTTGTGGCCAGGGCGGAGCGGGGAGCTGTTTTTT. Encoded protein: CASSLWPGRSGELFF.

Concerning this clone itself: The limits of the CDR3 on the DNA are not certain, so only TCRdb's listed CDR3 is given. The chain couples TRBV6-4 to TRBJ2-7. The CDR3 is 17 amino acids in total, end residues counted. Germline values: CDR1 MRHNA, CDR2 SNTAGT. The CDR3 sequence is CASSDRAPVFWLYEQYF.

The V gene is TRBV27, the J gene TRBJ2-3, with D uncertain. V was cut by 2 bases and J by 7 bases, with 10 bases left in between. CDR1 MNHEY and CDR2 SMNVEV come from the germline V gene (reference sequence). CDR3 size: 13 residues. The CDR3 protein is CASSLMAGYTQYF. The CDR3 DNA reads TGTGCCAGCAGTTTAATGGCTGGCTATACGCAGTATTTT.

This chain links TRBV3-1 (or the pseudogene TRBV3-2) with TRBJ1-2, with 10 bases fitting TRBD1. Germline V gene data show CDR1 as LGHDT and CDR2 as YNNKEL (reference sequence). The CDR3 loop spans 15 amino acids. The trim removed 4 bases at V and 7 bases at J, leaving 9 bases unmatched. The CDR3 nucleotides read TGTGCCAGCAGCCCGGAGACAGGGGGCGCCCCTGGCTACACCTTC. It is translated as CASSPETGGAPGYTF.

The chain has TRBV4-3 and TRBJ2-5, with 7 bases that match TRBD2. Trimming removed 0 bases from V and 2 bases from J; junction bases left unmatched: 6. CDR1 LGHNA and CDR2 YSLEER come from the germline V gene. The CDR3 is 16 amino acids. The CDR3 nucleotides are TGCGCCAGCAGCCAAGATCTTCAAGCGGGACAAGAGACCCAGTACTTC. This encodes CASSQDLQAGQETQYF.

The rearrangement uses TRBV9 and TRBJ2-5; a possible D gene is TRBD2 (5 bases). This CDR3 has 14 residues. Germline V gives CDR1 SGDLS, CDR2 YYNGEE. V was shortened by 0 bases and J by 5 bases, with 11 bases between the two germline ends. The CDR3 DNA reads TGTGCCAGCAGCGTAGGAGGGAGAGGTGAGACCCAGTACTTC. Residues: CASSVGGRGETQYF. The full variable domain, its missing parts supplied by reference TRBV9 and TRBJ2-5, is DSGVTQTPKHLITATGQRVTLRCSPRSGDLSVYWYQQSLDQGLQFLIQYYNGEERAKGNILERFSAQQFPDLHSELNLSSLELGDSALYFCASSVGGRGETQYFGPGTRLLVL.

The chain is built from TRBV19 and TRBJ2-7; TRBD2 matches at 7 bases. The CDR3 is made up of 14 amino acids. V trimming: 4 bases; J trimming: 3 bases; junction bases outside the gene matches: 6. The germline gives CDR1 LNHDA, CDR2 SQIVND (reference sequence). In nucleotides, the CDR3 is TGTGCCAGTAGTACGGGACTACGGGTCTACGAGCAGTACTTC. It is translated as CASSTGLRVYEQYF.

This chain uses TRBV6-6 with TRBJ1-3; a possible D gene is TRBD1 (6 bases). The germline V and J ends were trimmed by 5 bases and 4 bases, with 21 bases remaining between them. Germline CDR1 and CDR2: MNHNY and SVGAGI (reference sequence). This CDR3 spans 17 amino acids. CDR3 sequence: CASSPSTGAKGGNTIYF. The CDR3 region has the DNA TGTGCCAGCAGTCCCTCAACGGGGGCTAAGGGGGGAAACACCATATATTTT.

The rearrangement joins TRBV7-9 to TRBJ2-7; D is unresolved. The V and J ends lost 5 bases and 6 bases respectively, with 11 bases between them. This CDR3 has 12 amino acids. Germline loops: CDR1 SEHNR, CDR2 FQNEAQ (reference sequence). The CDR3 here is CASSPPGSEQYF. The CDR3, as DNA: TGTGCCAGCAGCCCGCCGGGTTCCGAGCAGTACTTC.

As to this clone: The junction departs from germline at one end; a sequencing error may be responsible. The chain is built from TRBV7-7 and TRBJ2-1; no reliable D call. Germline V gives CDR1 SSHAT, CDR2 FNYEAQ (reference sequence). This CDR3 is built from 13 residues. CDR3 in amino acids: CASSLGQNNEQFF. CDR3 sequence (DNA): TGTGCTAGCAGCTTAGGTCAAAACAATGAGCAGTTCTTC. Full variable domain (remainder filled in from reference TRBV7-7 and TRBJ2-1): GAGVSQSPRYKVTKRGQDVTLRCDPISSHATLYWYQQALGQGPEFLTYFNYEAQPDKSGLPSDRFSAERPEGSISTLTIQRTEQRDSAMYRCASSLGQNNEQFFGPGTRLTVL.

The chain couples TRBV5-1 to TRBJ2-3, with D perhaps TRBD2 (5 bases). The germline gives CDR1 SGHRS, CDR2 YFSETQ. The CDR3 consists of 14 residues. Trimming left V 4 bases short and J 2 bases short, with 11 bases between. The CDR3 sequence: CASSLPGSTDTQYF. DNA of the CDR3: TGCGCCAGCAGCCTCCCGGGGTCCACAGATACGCAGTATTTT.